What follows are 12 T cell receptor beta chains derived from one specimen sequenced in a study of a mutant IDH1 vaccine in newly diagnosed glioma. These TCRs' antigens remain unknown. Time point in this sample: week 35, safety follow-up. Topical imiquimod was applied with each vaccine dose, which held 300 ug of mutant IDH1 20-mer peptide. Repertoires were generated with immunoSEQ multiplex PCR, while TCRdb's copy carries only in-frame clones and drops some. This table holds approximately 43,000 clones, more than 80% found once. The sequencing used PBMCs, collected from a glioma patient whose treatment included an IDH1 peptide vaccine. The receptors come from a man between 40 and 49 years old with glioma.

About this clone itself: The junction does not match germline at one end; this may be a read error. The V and J genes are TRBV30 and TRBJ1-1; D gene ambiguous. CDR1 is GTSNPN and CDR2 is SVGIG in the germline V gene (reference sequence). The CDR3 has 13 residues. The CDR3 bases are TGTGTCTGGAGCTGGGCCAGTCAGACTGAAGCTTTCTTT. Translating it yields CVWSWASQTEAFF.

The J gene is TRBJ1-2, the V gene TRBV6-1; D possibly corresponds to TRBD1 (6 bases). The length of the CDR3 is 13 residues. The V end was cut by 6 bases, the J end by 5 bases, with 13 bases between. Germline-derived CDR1 and CDR2 are MNHNS and SASEGT. The CDR3 sequence is CASSDRSFYGYTF. CDR3 sequence (DNA): TGTGCCAGCAGCGACAGGAGTTTTTATGGCTACACCTTC.

This chain joins TRBV19 and TRBJ1-4; D might be TRBD1 (5 bases). V was shortened by 5 bases and J by 13 bases, with 23 bases between the two germline ends. Germline loops: CDR1 LNHDA, CDR2 SQIVND (reference sequence). The CDR3 consists of 15 residues. Here the CDR3 DNA reads TGTGCCAGTAGTCCCGACTGGGGGGGACGTGAGGGACTGTTTTTT. Translating gives CASSPDWGGREGLFF.

This clone was found a few times. The rearrangement links TRBV5-1 to TRBJ2-1, with a weak D call TRBD1 (6 bases). V was trimmed by 4 bases and J by 1 base, leaving 21 bases between them. Germline CDR1 is SGHRS and CDR2 is YFSETQ. CDR3 length equals 18 residues. Here the CDR3 reads CASSIRDKGSRSYNEQFF. The CDR3, as DNA: TGCGCCAGCAGCATCCGGGACAAGGGATCTAGGTCCTACAATGAGCAGTTCTTC.

The J gene is TRBJ2-5, the V gene TRBV5-5; possible D gene TRBD2, 5 bases. Germline V gene sequence: CDR1 SGHKS, CDR2 YYEKEE (reference sequence). The CDR3 length is 15 residues. The V and J ends lost 4 bases and 5 bases respectively, with 18 bases between them. The CDR3 reads CASSPRSGLWETQYF. DNA of the CDR3: TGTGCCAGCAGCCCGCGGTCGGGGTTGTGGGAGACCCAGTACTTC.

The V gene is TRBV5-1, the J gene TRBJ2-2; D gene unclear. Trimming removed 4 bases from V and 2 bases from J, with 9 bases in between. The CDR3 consists of 14 residues. The germline V gene encodes CDR1 SGHRS and CDR2 YFSETQ. Written as DNA, the CDR3 is TGCGCCAGCAGCACGACGGTCAACACCGGGGAGCTGTTTTTT. It encodes CASSTTVNTGELFF.

The chain couples TRBV5-1 to TRBJ2-3; 8 bases are shared with TRBD1. The CDR3 runs 15 residues. From germline, CDR1 is SGHRS and CDR2 YFSETQ. J gave up 2 bases and V 4 bases, and 6 bases lay outside the gene matches. CDR3 protein: CASSGDRGYTDTQYF. CDR3 nucleotide sequence: TGCGCCAGCAGCGGCGACAGGGGATACACAGATACGCAGTATTTT.

CDR3 in DNA: TGTGCCAGCAGCCCGAGACAGAGCCCTGGGGCCAACGTCCTGACTTTC. Residues: CASSPRQSPGANVLTF. The V call is TRBV9, the J call TRBJ2-6; D may be TRBD1 (5 bases). Trimming stripped 4 bases from V and 2 bases from J, with 13 bases between. Looked up from germline, CDR1 is SGDLS and CDR2 is YYNGEE. CDR3 length: 16 residues.

The chain links TRBV19 to TRBJ1-1; D gene ambiguous. There are 14 residues in the CDR3. Trimming stripped 6 bases from V and 1 base from J, with 12 bases between. Looked up from germline, CDR1 is LNHDA and CDR2 is SQIVND (reference sequence). For the CDR3, the DNA is TGTGCCAGTAGGGAAAAGGCAGGGAACACTGAAGCTTTCTTT. It encodes CASREKAGNTEAFF.

The CDR3 DNA is TGCGCCAGCAGCCAAAGGGAGGGCATCGATACGCAGTATTTT. Translated: CASSQREGIDTQYF. The chain couples TRBV4-3 to TRBJ2-3; TRBD2 matches at 7 bases. Trimming took 2 bases from V and 6 from J; bases not matched to a gene: 5. The CDR3 extends over 14 amino acids. Germline V gene lookup returns CDR1 LGHNA and CDR2 YSLEER.

The chain combines TRBV30 with TRBJ1-6, with a possible D match to TRBD1 (5 bases). Germline V CDR1 and CDR2: GTSNPN, SVGIG (reference sequence). CDR3 length: 14 residues. V was cut by 3 bases and J by 9 bases, with 15 bases left in between. CDR3 nucleotides: TGTGCCTGGAGCCTGACAGCCGGGTTTTCACCCCTCCACTTT. This sequence encodes CAWSLTAGFSPLHF.

The V call is TRBV28, the J call TRBJ1-2; the D is unclear. The V end was cut by 6 bases, the J end by 2 bases, with 16 bases between. The CDR3 contains 15 residues. Germline V lookup: CDR1 MDHEN, CDR2 SYDVKM. CDR3 region: CASSQGVTANYGYTF. CDR3 nucleotides: TGTGCCAGCAGCCAAGGCGTCACGGCCAACTATGGCTACACCTTC.